Below, 2 T cell receptor beta chains from the same sample are listed, as sequenced in a study of cytomegalovirus exposure and HLA in healthy donors. The PCR ran on 60 Vbeta and 13 Jbeta primers. Here immunoSEQ multiplex PCR was the method, and the copy in TCRdb shows in-frame clones only, minus some. This sample carries some 130,000 clones, with over 1.5% going to the ten biggest clones. The sequenced material came from PBMCs. These TCRs come from a man aged 18 to 30 in good health and CMV-seronegative.

The rearrangement uses TRBV5-4 and TRBJ2-3; 10 bases map to TRBD2. Germline V gives CDR1 SGHNT, CDR2 YYREEE (reference sequence). The CDR3 is made up of 15 amino acids. J was trimmed by 1 base and V by 4 bases; bases with no gene match: 3. Here the CDR3 DNA reads TGTGCCAGCAGCCGTGGACTAGCGGGCACAGATACGCAGTATTTT. Its protein is CASSRGLAGTDTQYF.

V and J are TRBV7-2 and TRBJ1-3; 7 nucleotides align to TRBD1. The length of the CDR3 is 15 residues. Germline CDR1 is SGHTA and CDR2 is FQGNSA. V shed 5 bases, J shed 2 bases, and the junction held 6 bases outside the gene matches. For the CDR3, the DNA is TGTGCCAGCAGCCCCTGGCAGGGGGCTGGAAACACCATATATTTT. Protein: CASSPWQGAGNTIYF.